These 26 T cell receptor beta chains were sequenced from one sample in a study of shared clonotypes between healthy human individuals. Data came from immunoSEQ multiplex PCR; TCRdb stores just in-frame clones and leaves some out. The sample has roughly 570,000 clones, 95% to 98% seen once; the top ten hold around 0.3%. Naive CD8 cells, CD45RO-negative and positively selected for CCR7, excluded terminally differentiated effector memory CD45RA+ cells. Sequencing was done on a sample of naive CD8+ T cells sorted from blood. These TCRs come from a man aged 30-40 years in good health.

This clone was observed a single time. This chain connects TRBV4-1 to TRBJ1-1, with TRBD1 matching over 7 bases. Unmatched junction bases numbered 7, after V lost 6 bases and J lost 0 bases. Germline assignment: CDR1 MGHRA and CDR2 YSYEKL. The CDR3 runs 15 residues. CDR3 in DNA: TGCGCCAGCAGTTCGACAGGGACTATGAACACTGAAGCTTTCTTT. Encoded protein: CASSSTGTMNTEAFF.

The CDR3 here is CASGGWTGDEQFF. The CDR3 coding sequence is TGTGCCAGCGGTGGTTGGACCGGCGATGAGCAGTTCTTC. The chain recombines TRBV27 with TRBJ2-1; D is ambiguous. V was clipped by 8 bases and J by 8 bases, with 16 bases between them. CDR1 is MNHEY and CDR2 is SMNVEV in the germline V gene (reference sequence). The CDR3 is 13 amino acids.

The rearrangement links TRBV13 to TRBJ2-7; D gene unclear. In germline, CDR1 is PRHDT, CDR2 FYEKMQ (reference sequence). V lost 0 bases to trimming and J lost 7 bases, with 13 bases between them. CDR3 length equals 14 residues. The CDR3 nucleotides are TGTGCCAGCAGCTTAGGCCCCATGGTGGGAGAGCAGTACTTC. Translation gives CASSLGPMVGEQYF.

The chain links TRBV10-3 to TRBJ1-5, with D tentatively TRBD1 (5 bases). CDR1 ENHRY and CDR2 SYGVKD come from the germline V gene. This CDR3 region has 15 residues. Between the trimmed V and J ends, which lost 3 bases and 1 base, there was a span of 10 bases. The CDR3: CAISDPRDSNQPQHF. In nucleotides, the CDR3 is TGTGCCATCAGTGACCCCAGGGACAGCAATCAGCCCCAGCATTTT.

The genes are TRBV4-1 and TRBJ2-7; 10 positions agree with TRBD2. CDR1 is MGHRA and CDR2 is YSYEKL in the germline V gene. The CDR3 is 15 amino acids. With V trimmed by 1 base and J by 4 bases, 4 bases remained unmatched. CDR3 loop: CASSQVLAGVYEQYF. The CDR3, as DNA: TGCGCCAGCAGCCAAGTCCTAGCGGGAGTTTACGAGCAGTACTTC.

The gene calls are TRBV19 and TRBJ2-3, with TRBD2 matching 7 bases. Trimming at V came to 1 base and at J to 2 bases, leaving 9 bases not matched to a gene. CDR3 length: 17 residues. Germline CDR1 LNHDA, CDR2 SQIVND (reference sequence). The CDR3 loop is CASSIVGALANTDTQYF. As DNA, the CDR3 is TGTGCCAGTAGTATAGTAGGGGCACTAGCGAACACAGATACGCAGTATTTT. Full variable domain (rest looked up from reference TRBV19 and TRBJ2-3): DGGITQSPKYLFRKEGQNVTLSCEQNLNHDAMYWYRQDPGQGLRLIYYSQIVNDFQKGDIAEGYSVSREKKESFPLTVTSAQKNPTAFYLCASSIVGALANTDTQYFGPGTRLTVL.

The V call is TRBV5-1, the J call TRBJ1-1; 7 bases are a match to TRBD1. The CDR3 sequence is 16 residues long. The V and J ends lost 4 bases and 3 bases, in that order; junction bases with no gene match: 12. The germline gives CDR1 SGHRS, CDR2 YFSETQ. The chain's CDR3 is CASSGDPTGFDTEAFF. The CDR3 nucleotides read TGCGCCAGCAGCGGAGACCCGACAGGGTTTGACACTGAAGCTTTCTTT. The full variable domain, with the rest looked up from reference TRBV5-1 and TRBJ1-1, is KAGVTQTPRYLIKTRGQQVTLSCSPISGHRSVSWYQQTPGQGLQFLFEYFSETQRNKGNFPGRFSGRQFSNSRSEMNVSTLELGDSALYLCASSGDPTGFDTEAFFGQGTRLTVV.

The chain links TRBV4-1 to TRBJ2-7; D is possibly TRBD1 (5 bases). The CDR3 spans 14 residues. V lost 0 bases to trimming and J lost 2 bases, with 8 bases between them. The germline gives CDR1 MGHRA, CDR2 YSYEKL. The DNA of the CDR3 is TGCGCCAGCAGCCAAGAAGGGGCAGCCTACGAGCAGTACTTC. Translation gives CASSQEGAAYEQYF.

Details on this clone: The sample carries other DNA sequences with the same CDR3. The genes are TRBV5-1 and TRBJ2-7; the D is unclear. The V end was cut by 1 base, the J end by 6 bases, with 5 bases between. The CDR3 is made up of 11 amino acids. Germline values: CDR1 SGHRS, CDR2 YFSETQ. The CDR3 reads CASSLIGEQYF. The DNA of the CDR3 is TGCGCCAGCAGCTTGATAGGCGAGCAGTACTTC.

The chain joins TRBV5-1 to TRBJ2-5; the D call may be TRBD1 or TRBD2 (5 bases each). Looked up from germline, CDR1 is SGHRS and CDR2 is YFSETQ. Between the trimmed V and J ends, which lost 3 bases and 2 bases, there was a span of 17 bases. The length of the CDR3 is 16 residues. The CDR3 sequence is CASSWGRGRQQETQYF. CDR3 coding DNA: TGCGCCAGCAGCTGGGGCCGGGGCCGGCAGCAAGAGACCCAGTACTTC.

V is TRBV6-1 and J is TRBJ2-3; 8 bases align to TRBD2. CDR3 length: 14 residues. Germline V lookup: CDR1 MNHNS, CDR2 SASEGT. The V gene end was trimmed by 7 bases and the J gene end by 5 bases; junction bases not matched to a gene: 8. The CDR3 region is CASTQGLAGDTQYF. CDR3 DNA sequence: TGTGCCAGCACCCAAGGACTAGCTGGAGATACGCAGTATTTT.

The V call is TRBV6-5, the J call TRBJ2-2; possible D gene TRBD2, 6 bases. The CDR3 has 15 residues. The germline V gene encodes CDR1 MNHEY and CDR2 SVGAGI. The germline V and J ends were trimmed by 0 bases and 3 bases, with 8 bases remaining between them. The DNA of the CDR3 is TGTGCCAGCAGTTACTCAGGAGGGTACACCGGGGAGCTGTTTTTT. Protein sequence: CASSYSGGYTGELFF.

The V call is TRBV10-2, the J call TRBJ2-7; TRBD2 is a possible D gene (6 bases). CDR1 is WSHSY, CDR2 SAAADI, per germline. V was trimmed by 6 bases and J by 1 base, leaving 16 bases between them. There are 15 residues in the CDR3. CDR3: CASSPPRGASYEQYF. CDR3 bases: TGCGCCAGCAGCCCCCCGCGGGGAGCATCCTACGAGCAGTACTTC.

This chain uses TRBV27 with TRBJ2-3; D remains unclear. Germline V gene lookup returns CDR1 MNHEY and CDR2 SMNVEV (reference sequence). Trimming pared 2 bases from V and 7 bases from J, leaving 13 bases between. This CDR3 is 14 amino acids long. This CDR3 is CASSLSTGPHTQYF. CDR3 DNA: TGTGCCAGCAGTTTAAGTACTGGGCCCCATACGCAGTATTTT.

The chain carries TRBV2 and TRBJ2-7; D ambiguous. V gave up 2 bases and J gave up 6 bases, with 11 bases separating them. CDR1 is SNHLY and CDR2 is FYNNEI in the germline V gene. There are 13 residues in the CDR3. For the CDR3, the DNA is TGTGCCAGCAGTGAAATGGTTGTCGGCGAGCAGTACTTC. The encoded protein is CASSEMVVGEQYF.

The V gene is TRBV29-1, the J gene TRBJ2-7; possible D gene TRBD1, 5 bases. Per the germline V gene, CDR1 is SQVTM and CDR2 is ANQGSEA. The CDR3 is 13 residues long. The V and J ends lost 3 bases and 4 bases respectively, with 13 bases between them. The CDR3 DNA follows: TGCAGCGTTGAGTTTGAGCAGGGTTACGAGCAGTACTTC. Amino acids: CSVEFEQGYEQYF.

This clone was observed a single time. The V call is TRBV13, the J call TRBJ2-5, with 8 bases identical to TRBD2. This CDR3 region has 15 residues. The V gene end was trimmed by 1 base and the J gene end by 5 bases; junction bases not matched to a gene: 6. Per germline, CDR1 PRHDT and CDR2 FYEKMQ (reference sequence). CDR3 sequence (DNA): TGTGCCAGCAGCTTAGTGTCGGGAGGGGGGGAGACCCAGTACTTC. Translation gives CASSLVSGGGETQYF.

V gene TRBV7-3 combines with J gene TRBJ2-3; TRBD2 agrees at 10 bases. CDR1 and CDR2 (germline): SGHTA, FQGTGA. This CDR3 spans 19 amino acids. The V and J ends lost 5 bases and 2 bases, in that order; junction bases with no gene match: 16. CDR3 nucleotides: TGTGCCAGCAGCCCGGCCCCCGGGACTAGCGAGAAGAACACAGATACGCAGTATTTT. The encoded protein is CASSPAPGTSEKNTDTQYF.

This chain connects TRBV27 to TRBJ1-5; D might be TRBD1 (6 bases). The V and J ends lost 6 bases and 0 bases respectively, with 18 bases between them. CDR1 is MNHEY and CDR2 is SMNVEV in the germline V gene (reference sequence). The CDR3 sequence is 17 residues long. For the CDR3, the DNA is TGTGCCAGCAGCCAGGGGTTCGGGGACCTTAGCAATCAGCCCCAGCATTTT. It codes for CASSQGFGDLSNQPQHF.

The gene calls are TRBV5-1 and TRBJ2-1, with D perhaps TRBD1 (5 bases). The CDR3 has 15 amino acids. V dropped 3 bases and J dropped 4 bases, with 14 bases sitting between them. From germline, CDR1 is SGHRS and CDR2 YFSETQ. The CDR3: CASSSSQGQYNEQFF. CDR3 bases: TGCGCCAGCAGCTCAAGCCAGGGCCAATACAATGAGCAGTTCTTC.

The CDR3 loop reads CASSPFPTLENEQFF. The CDR3 DNA is TGTGCCAGCAGCCCCTTCCCTACGCTGGAGAATGAGCAGTTCTTC. The rearrangement joins TRBV7-6 to TRBJ2-1; no definite D call. The germline V and J ends were trimmed by 5 bases and 7 bases, with 18 bases remaining between them. This CDR3 has 15 residues. Germline CDR1 SGHVS, CDR2 FNYEAQ. Together with reference TRBV7-6 and TRBJ2-1, the CDR3 gives the full variable domain: GAGVSQSPRYKVTKRGQDVALRCDPISGHVSLYWYRQALGQGPEFLTYFNYEAQQDKSGLPNDRFSAERPEGSISTLTIQRTEQRDSAMYRCASSPFPTLENEQFFGPGTRLTVL.

The chain links TRBV28 to TRBJ1-2; unclear D gene. With 3 bases removed from V and 8 bases from J, the gap between germline ends came to 16 bases. The CDR3 sequence is 14 residues long. Germline V gene sequence: CDR1 MDHEN, CDR2 SYDVKM. The CDR3 nucleotides read TGTGCCAGCAGTTTCGTCACAGACCGTGAAGGCTACACCTTC. Residues: CASSFVTDREGYTF.

J is TRBJ2-7 and V is TRBV4-1; possible D gene TRBD1, 9 bases. V lost 1 base, J lost 3 bases, and 19 bases lay in between. Germline CDR1 MGHRA, CDR2 YSYEKL. The CDR3 is 17 amino acids. DNA for the CDR3: TGCGCCAGCAGCCAAGTTTCGGGGGGGACAGGGCACTACGAGCAGTACTTC. Its protein product is CASSQVSGGTGHYEQYF.

The rearrangement joins TRBV28 to TRBJ2-7; 10 positions match TRBD1. There are 15 residues in the CDR3. With 5 bases clipped from V and 2 bases from J, the junction kept 6 bases outside the gene matches. Germline loops: CDR1 MDHEN, CDR2 SYDVKM. The CDR3 DNA follows: TGTGCCAGCAGTCATCGGGACAGGGGACCCTACGAGCAGTACTTC. Its protein product is CASSHRDRGPYEQYF.

The chain combines TRBV7-2 with TRBJ2-7; 9 bases agree with TRBD2. Looked up from germline, CDR1 is SGHTA and CDR2 is FQGNSA. The trim removed 1 base at V and 4 bases at J, leaving 8 bases unmatched. CDR3 length equals 16 residues. CDR3 sequence (DNA): TGTGCCAGCAGCTTAGAAGCTAGCGGGATCTCGTACGAGCAGTACTTC. This gives the protein CASSLEASGISYEQYF.

The CDR3 sequence is CASSLTPLGSDNEQFF. DNA of the CDR3: TGTGCCAGCAGCTTAACGCCACTCGGGAGCGACAATGAGCAGTTCTTC. The V call is TRBV11-2, the J call TRBJ2-1; TRBD2 might be the D (6 bases). From germline, CDR1 is SGHAT and CDR2 FQNNGV. V was cut by 2 bases and J by 5 bases, with 16 bases left in between. The CDR3 loop spans 16 amino acids.